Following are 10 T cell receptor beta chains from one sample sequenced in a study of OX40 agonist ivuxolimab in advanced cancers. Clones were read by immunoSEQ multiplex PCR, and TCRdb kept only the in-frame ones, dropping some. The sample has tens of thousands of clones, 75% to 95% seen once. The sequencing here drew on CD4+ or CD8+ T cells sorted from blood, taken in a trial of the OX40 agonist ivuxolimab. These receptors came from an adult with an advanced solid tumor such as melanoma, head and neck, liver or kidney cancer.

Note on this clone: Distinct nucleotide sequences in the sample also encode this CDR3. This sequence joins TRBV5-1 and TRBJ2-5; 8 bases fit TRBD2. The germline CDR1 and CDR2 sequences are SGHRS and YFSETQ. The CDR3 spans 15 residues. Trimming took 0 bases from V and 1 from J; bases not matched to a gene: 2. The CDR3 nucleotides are TGCGCCAGCAGCTTGGCGGGAGGGCGCCAAGAGACCCAGTACTTC. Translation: CASSLAGGRQETQYF.

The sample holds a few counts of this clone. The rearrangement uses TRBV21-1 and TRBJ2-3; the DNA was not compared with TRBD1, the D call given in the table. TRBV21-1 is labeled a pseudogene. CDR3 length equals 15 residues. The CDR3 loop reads CASSKLWGQTDTQYF. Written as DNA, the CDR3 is TGTGCCAGCAGCAAATTGTGGGGGCAGACAGATACGCAGTATTTT.

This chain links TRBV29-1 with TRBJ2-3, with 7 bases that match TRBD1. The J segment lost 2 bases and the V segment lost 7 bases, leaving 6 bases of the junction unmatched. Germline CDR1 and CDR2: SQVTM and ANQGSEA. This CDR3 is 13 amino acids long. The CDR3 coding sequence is TGCAGCGCCGACAGGGACAACACAGATACGCAGTATTTT. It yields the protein CSADRDNTDTQYF.

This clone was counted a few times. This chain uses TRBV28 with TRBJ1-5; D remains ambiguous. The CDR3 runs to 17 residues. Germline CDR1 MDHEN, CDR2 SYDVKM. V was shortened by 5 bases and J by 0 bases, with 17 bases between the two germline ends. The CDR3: CASSTRTWFVSNQPQHF. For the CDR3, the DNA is TGTGCCAGCAGTACCCGGACCTGGTTTGTTAGCAATCAGCCCCAGCATTTT. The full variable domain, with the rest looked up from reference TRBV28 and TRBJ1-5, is DVKVTQSSRYLVKRTGEKVFLECVQDMDHENMFWYRQDPGLGLRLIYFSYDVKMKEKGDIPEGYSVSREKKERFSLILESASTNQTSMYLCASSTRTWFVSNQPQHFGDGTRLSIL.

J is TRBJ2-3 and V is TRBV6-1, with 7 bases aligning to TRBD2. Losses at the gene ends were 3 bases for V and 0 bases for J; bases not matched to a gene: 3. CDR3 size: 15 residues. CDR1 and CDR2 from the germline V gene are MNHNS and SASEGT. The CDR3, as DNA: TGTGCCAGCAGTGAGGGGGGGACTAGCACAGATACGCAGTATTTT. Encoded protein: CASSEGGTSTDTQYF.

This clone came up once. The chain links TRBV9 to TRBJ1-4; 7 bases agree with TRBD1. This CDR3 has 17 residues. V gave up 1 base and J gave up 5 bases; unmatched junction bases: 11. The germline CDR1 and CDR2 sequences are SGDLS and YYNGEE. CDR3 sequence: CASSVWTGGSPNEKLFF. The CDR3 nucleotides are TGTGCCAGCAGCGTATGGACAGGCGGGTCCCCGAATGAAAAACTGTTTTTT.

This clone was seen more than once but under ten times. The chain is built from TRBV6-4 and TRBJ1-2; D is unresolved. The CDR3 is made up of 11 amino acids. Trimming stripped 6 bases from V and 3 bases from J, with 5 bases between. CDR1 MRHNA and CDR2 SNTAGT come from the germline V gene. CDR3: CASRDHYGYTF. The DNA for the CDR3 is TGTGCCAGCAGGGATCACTATGGCTACACCTTC.

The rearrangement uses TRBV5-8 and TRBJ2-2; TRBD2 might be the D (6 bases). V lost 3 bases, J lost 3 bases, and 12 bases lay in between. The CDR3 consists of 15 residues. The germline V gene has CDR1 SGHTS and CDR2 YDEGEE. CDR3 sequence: CASSSGTFHTGELFF. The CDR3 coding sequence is TGTGCCAGCAGCTCCGGGACTTTCCACACCGGGGAGCTGTTTTTT.

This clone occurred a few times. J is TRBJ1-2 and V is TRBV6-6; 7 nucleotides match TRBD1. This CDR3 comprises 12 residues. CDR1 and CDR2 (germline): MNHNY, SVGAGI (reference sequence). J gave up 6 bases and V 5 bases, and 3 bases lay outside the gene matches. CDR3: CASSTTGNGYTF. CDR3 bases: TGTGCCAGCAGTACGACAGGGAATGGCTACACCTTC.

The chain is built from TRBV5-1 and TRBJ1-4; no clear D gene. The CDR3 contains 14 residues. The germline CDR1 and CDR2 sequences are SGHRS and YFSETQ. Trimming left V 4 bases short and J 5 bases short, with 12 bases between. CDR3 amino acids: CASSPPAGNEKLFF. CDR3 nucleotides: TGCGCCAGCAGCCCACCGGCGGGCAATGAAAAACTGTTTTTT.